This TCR beta chain derives from a study of blood T cell repertoires in COVID-19. Overall study: Nucleic acid was either cDNA or gDNA, and it came from T cells, B-cell-depleted T cells, or PBMCs.

V was trimmed by 5 bases and J by 1 base, leaving 6 bases between them. There are 12 residues in the CDR3. Germline lookup yields CDR1 SGHRS and CDR2 YFSETQ. Per the authors' pipeline: Scientists estimated how many nucleated cells there were by amplifying reference gene primers. Measured with immunoSEQ multiplex PCR; TCRdb has only the in-frame clones, and not every one. V, J and clone size are taken as reported in that table, and D and trimming were inferred from the DNA itself. The data contain 110,000 to 150,000 clones, approximately 80% of them singletons. The sample comprised peripheral blood. The TCR originated in a woman aged 50 to 60 with acute or convalescent COVID-19. This chain connects TRBV5-1 to TRBJ1-2; D is ambiguous. The CDR3 DNA reads TGCGCCAGCAGAGAACTTAACTATGGCTACACCTTC. Translated: CASRELNYGYTF.